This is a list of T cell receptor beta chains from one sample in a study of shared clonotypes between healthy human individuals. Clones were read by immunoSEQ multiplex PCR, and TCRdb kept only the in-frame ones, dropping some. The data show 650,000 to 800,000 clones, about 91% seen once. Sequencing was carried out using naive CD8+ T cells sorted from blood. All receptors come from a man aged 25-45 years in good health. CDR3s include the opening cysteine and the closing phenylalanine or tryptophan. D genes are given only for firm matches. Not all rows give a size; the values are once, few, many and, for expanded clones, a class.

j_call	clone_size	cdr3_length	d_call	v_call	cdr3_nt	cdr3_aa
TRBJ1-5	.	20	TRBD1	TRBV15	TGTGCCACCAGCAGAGATTTAGGGACAGGGTCTTTTCCCGATAATCAGCCCCAGCATTTT	CATSRDLGTGSFPDNQPQHF
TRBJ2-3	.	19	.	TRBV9	TGTGCCAGCAGCCTGAGGGGGAGACGGGGAGTAAGTCGGGAAGATACGCAGTATTTT	CASSLRGRRGVSREDTQYF
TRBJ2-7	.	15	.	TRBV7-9	TGTGCCAGCAGCCCGTTGAGGGACGACTCCTACGAGCAGTACTTC	CASSPLRDDSYEQYF
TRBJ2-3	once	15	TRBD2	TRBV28	TGTGCCAGCACCGTAGCGGGAGTTATGACAGATACGCAGTATTTT	CASTVAGVMTDTQYF
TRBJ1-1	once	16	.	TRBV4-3	TGCGCCAGCAGCCTGGCCAGGGAGGACGCGCCCATTGGAGCTTTCTTT	CASSLAREDAPIGAFF
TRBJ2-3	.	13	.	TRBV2	TGTGCCAGCCTTCGTATTAGCACAGATACGCAGTATTTT	CASLRISTDTQYF
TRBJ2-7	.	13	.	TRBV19	TGTGCCAGTAGTCTCTTCGAGGAGGCCGAGCAGTACTTC	CASSLFEEAEQYF
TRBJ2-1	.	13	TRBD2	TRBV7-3	TGTGCCAGCAGCTTGGGAGGGCCAGGTGAGCAGTTCTTC	CASSLGGPGEQFF
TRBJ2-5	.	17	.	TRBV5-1	TGCGCCAGCAGCTTTAACCCAGAGCAGTCGTACCAAGAGACCCAGTACTTC	CASSFNPEQSYQETQYF
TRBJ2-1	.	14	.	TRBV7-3	TGTGCCAGCAGCCCCGAGGGGGTTGGCAATGAGCAGTTCTTC	CASSPEGVGNEQFF
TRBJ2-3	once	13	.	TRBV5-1	TGCGCCAGCGGTGTTCGGACGGGAGATACGCAGTATTTT	CASGVRTGDTQYF
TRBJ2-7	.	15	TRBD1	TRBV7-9	TGTGCCAGCAGCTTCTCCGGGACAGATCCCTACGAGCAGTACTTC	CASSFSGTDPYEQYF
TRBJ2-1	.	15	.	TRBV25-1	TGTGCCAGCAGTGATGCCGATTATACGCGCGGGTCTCTGTTCTTC	CASSDADYTRGSLFF
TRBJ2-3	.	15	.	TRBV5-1	TGCGCCAGCAGCTTGGCTGAGCGGGGCACAGATACGCAGTATTTT	CASSLAERGTDTQYF
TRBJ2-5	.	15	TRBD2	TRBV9	TGTGCCAGCAGCACCCGTCTGGCGGGAGTAGAGACCCAGTACTTC	CASSTRLAGVETQYF
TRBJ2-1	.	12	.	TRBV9	TGTGCCAGCAGCGGGAGACACAATGAGCAGTTCTTC	CASSGRHNEQFF
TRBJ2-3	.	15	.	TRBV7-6	TGTGCCAGCAGTAACGAGATGGAGGACACAGATACGCAGTATTTT	CASSNEMEDTDTQYF
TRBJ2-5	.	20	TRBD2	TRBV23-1	TGCGCCAGCAGTCCCAATCTCAGGCTAGCGGGAGGGTGGGTCCGAGAGACCCAGTACTTC	CASSPNLRLAGGWVRETQYF
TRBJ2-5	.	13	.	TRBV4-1	TGCGCCAGCAGCCAAGTAGGGATGGAGACCCAGTACTTC	CASSQVGMETQYF
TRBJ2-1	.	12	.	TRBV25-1	TGTGCCAGCAGTGAATTTGGGGATGAGCAGTTCTTC	CASSEFGDEQFF
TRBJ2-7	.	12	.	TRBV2	TGTGCCAGCAAAGGGACCTACTACGAGCAGTACTTC	CASKGTYYEQYF
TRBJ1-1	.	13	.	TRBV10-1	TGCGCCAGCAGTGATGGACGGTACACTGAAGCTTTCTTT	CASSDGRYTEAFF
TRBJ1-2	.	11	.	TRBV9	TGTGCCAGCAGCGTAGGAGTGGGCTACACCTTC	CASSVGVGYTF
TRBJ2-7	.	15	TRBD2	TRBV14	TGTGCCAGCAGCCAAGTCGCGGGGGGGCCCTACGAGCAGTACTTC	CASSQVAGGPYEQYF
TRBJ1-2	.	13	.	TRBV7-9	TGTGCCAGCAGTTTAGGACAGCTCTATGGCTACACCTTC	CASSLGQLYGYTF
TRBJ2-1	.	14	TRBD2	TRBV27	TGTGCCAGCAGTTTTCCGGGAGGCCTGAATGAGCAGTTCTTC	CASSFPGGLNEQFF